The 12 T cell receptor beta chains given below trace back to one sample, sequenced in a study of blood T cells in healthy people across ages. It was with a sample-barcoded 5' primer and a J-beta primer mix that a second PCR of roughly 7 to 12 cycles was run. In TCRdb, the 5' RACE reads were re-called with MiXCR into one record per CDR3 protein. In the table there are about 1,000,000 distinct CDR3 sequences, less than 50% of which are singletons. The specimen was blood. The receptors were sampled from a woman aged 55-75 years in good health.

This clonotype was counted between two and nine times. CDR3 loop: CASSPGPASDEQYF. CDR3 sequence (DNA): TGTGCCAGCAGTCCCGGGCCGGCAAGCGACGAGCAGTACTTC. The chain joins TRBV27 to TRBJ2-7; unclear D gene. The germline V and J ends were trimmed by 5 bases and 5 bases, with 16 bases remaining between them. Germline V gene lookup returns CDR1 MNHEY and CDR2 SMNVEV (reference sequence). This CDR3 spans 14 amino acids.

This clonotype appeared a few times. The gene calls are TRBV7-2 and TRBJ1-2, with D possibly matching TRBD1 (5 bases). CDR1 is SGHTA, CDR2 FQGNSA, per germline. V lost 5 bases, J lost 7 bases, and 17 bases lay in between. The CDR3 runs to 14 residues. The chain's CDR3 is CASSGNAGRGGYTF. CDR3 in DNA: TGTGCCAGCAGCGGGAATGCAGGGCGCGGTGGCTACACCTTC. Full variable domain (outside the CDR3, taken from reference TRBV7-2 and TRBJ1-2): GAGVSQSPSNKVTEKGKDVELRCDPISGHTALYWYRQSLGQGLEFLIYFQGNSAPDKSGLPSDRFSAERTGGSVSTLTIQRTQQEDSAVYLCASSGNAGRGGYTFGSGTRLTVV.

V gene TRBV21-1 combines with J gene TRBJ2-3; the D segment call TRBD2 is taken from the table without a DNA check. TRBV21-1 is shown as a pseudogene. The CDR3 covers 19 residues. The CDR3 is CASSKVRASGRALTDTQYF. DNA of the CDR3: TGTGCCAGCAGCAAAGTTCGGGCTAGCGGGAGGGCCTTGACAGATACGCAGTATTTT.

This chain connects TRBV21-1 to TRBJ2-5; TRBD1 is the table's D call, not checked against the DNA. TRBV21-1 is reported as a pseudogene. This CDR3 comprises 16 residues. CDR3 bases: TGTGCCAGCAGCCGCCCCAGGGGACAGAGTACAAGGGAGCAGTACTTC. Translation: CASSRPRGQSTREQYF.

V and J are TRBV6-5 and TRBJ2-5, with TRBD1 identical over 10 bases. The germline gives CDR1 MNHEY, CDR2 SVGAGI. The junction had 11 bases not matched to a gene; V was cut back by 7 bases and J by 6 bases. The CDR3 is 15 amino acids. The CDR3 reads CASTKGQGLGKTQYF. CDR3 DNA sequence: TGTGCCAGCACCAAGGGACAGGGGCTCGGAAAGACCCAGTACTTC.

Remarks on this clonotype: Just one base apart from a much larger clone, this may be a read error. The chain links TRBV10-3 to TRBJ2-1; D is possibly TRBD1 or TRBD2 (5 bases each). Trimming cost V 3 bases and J 13 bases, with 10 bases left between them. CDR1 and CDR2 (germline): ENHRY, SYGVKD. CDR3 length: 11 amino acids. The CDR3 loop is CAISDRETQFF. The CDR3 coding sequence is TGTGCCATCAGTGACAGGGAGACCCAGTTCTTC.

This chain uses TRBV2 with TRBJ2-5, with 9 bases identical to TRBD1. CDR1 is SNHLY, CDR2 FYNNEI, per germline. This CDR3 contains 16 residues. V lost 2 bases, J lost 11 bases, and 15 bases stayed unmatched. CDR3 nucleotides: TGTGCCAGCAGTGAATATAGGGACAGGGAATACGCGAAGCAGTACTTC. Protein: CASSEYRDREYAKQYF.

V is TRBV6-5 and J is TRBJ1-2, with 7 bases identical to TRBD1. The germline V gene encodes CDR1 MNHEY and CDR2 SVGAGI. This CDR3 region has 12 residues. The J segment lost 6 bases and the V segment lost 9 bases, leaving 7 bases of the junction unmatched. The CDR3 DNA follows: TGTGCCAGTCGAGCAGGGGGGGATGGCTACACCTTC. It translates to CASRAGGDGYTF.

This clonotype turned up a few times. The chain links TRBV15 to TRBJ1-2, with TRBD1 matching 12 bases. CDR1 and CDR2 (germline): LNHNV, YYDKDF (reference sequence). The ends lost 0 bases at V and 5 bases at J; junction bases unmatched: 7. The CDR3 totals 17 residues. This chain's CDR3 is CATSRDRGTGGLYGYTF. The DNA for the CDR3 is TGTGCCACCAGCAGAGATCGCGGGACAGGGGGCCTTTATGGCTACACCTTC.

The rearrangement uses TRBV13 and TRBJ2-4; 9 bases agree with TRBD2. The J call may not be correct, given that the DNA end is closer to TRBJ2-7. CDR1 PRHDT and CDR2 FYEKMQ come from the germline V gene (reference sequence). The CDR3 spans 15 residues. CDR3 loop: CASSLEAGGADEQYF. The CDR3 nucleotides read TGTGCCAGCAGCTTAGAAGCGGGAGGAGCAGACGAGCAGTACTTC.

V and J are TRBV7-2 and TRBJ1-5; a weak D match, TRBD1 (6 bases). The CDR3 totals 15 residues. V was pared by 5 bases and J by 7 bases, with 18 bases between. Germline V CDR1 and CDR2: SGHTA, FQGNSA. The CDR3 is CASSLGGANRQPQHF. As DNA, the CDR3 is TGTGCCAGCAGCCTGGGGGGGGCGAATAGACAGCCCCAGCATTTT.

The genes are TRBV28 and TRBJ2-5, with D tentatively TRBD2 (7 bases). Trimming took off 1 base at V and 11 bases at J, with 20 bases between the two ends. In germline, CDR1 is MDHEN, CDR2 SYDVKM. The CDR3 consists of 15 residues. The CDR3 loop is CASSLSGTTRGEQYF. The DNA of the CDR3 is TGTGCCAGCAGTTTATCCGGGACTACCAGGGGAGAGCAGTACTTC.